Listed below are T cell receptor beta chains from one sample, sequenced in a study of blood T cell repertoires in COVID-19. Method: immunoSEQ multiplex PCR; TCRdb's copy keeps in-frame clones and lacks some. The sample records around 230,000 clones, just under 90% being singletons. The sequenced sample was PBMCs or T cells enriched from blood (not recorded which). These receptors all stem from a woman in her twenties or thirties with acute COVID-19. Both conserved end residues are part of each CDR3. The D gene is left open where the match is weak. Size is stated for part of the rows, as once, few or many counts, or as a class when the clone is expanded.

V: TRBV5-4; D: TRBD2; size: NA; J: TRBJ2-3; DNA: TGTGCCAGCAGCTTGGGGCCTTCAGCGGGGACAGATACGCAGTATTTT; CDR3: CASSLGPSAGTDTQYF
V: TRBV3-1/TRBV3-2; D: NA; size: NA; J: TRBJ2-1; DNA: TGTGCCAGCAGCCAAGTTGGGCTAGCCGGGGAGCAGTTCTTC; CDR3: CASSQVGLAGEQFF
V: TRBV18; D: NA; size: NA; J: TRBJ1-1; DNA: TGTGCCAGCTCACCACTAATCCAGGGCGAAGCTTTCTTT; CDR3: CASSPLIQGEAFF
V: TRBV27; D: NA; size: NA; J: TRBJ1-1; DNA: TGTGCCAGCAGGCGCACAGAGAACACTGAAGCTTTCTTT; CDR3: CASRRTENTEAFF
V: TRBV6-1; D: NA; size: few; J: TRBJ1-4; DNA: TGTGCCAGCAGTGAAGCGCCAGGGCCTACTAATGAAAAACTGTTTTTT; CDR3: CASSEAPGPTNEKLFF
V: TRBV18; D: NA; size: once; J: TRBJ1-3; DNA: TGTGCCAGCTCAGACGACCTCGGGGGAAACACCATATATTTT; CDR3: CASSDDLGGNTIYF
V: TRBV2; D: NA; size: NA; J: TRBJ2-4; DNA: TGTGCCAGCAGTGAGAAGGCAGGGGTGGCCAAAAACATTCAGTACTTC; CDR3: CASSEKAGVAKNIQYF
V: TRBV7-8; D: NA; size: NA; J: TRBJ1-6; DNA: TGTGCCAGCAGCTTAGTTCCGAATTCACCCCTCCACTTT; CDR3: CASSLVPNSPLHF
V: TRBV9; D: NA; size: NA; J: TRBJ2-5; DNA: TGTGCCAGCAGCCCGAGACAGCTAGGGGTCCAAGAGACCCAGTACTTC; CDR3: CASSPRQLGVQETQYF
V: TRBV4-3; D: TRBD2; size: NA; J: TRBJ2-3; DNA: TGCGCCAGCAGCACTCGAGCGGGGGGGACAGATACGCAGTATTTT; CDR3: CASSTRAGGTDTQYF
V: TRBV5-6; D: NA; size: NA; J: TRBJ1-1; DNA: TGTGCCAGCAGCTTGGTAGGGAGAAGGAACACTGAAGCTTTCTTT; CDR3: CASSLVGRRNTEAFF
V: TRBV5-5; D: NA; size: few; J: TRBJ1-1; DNA: TGTGCCAGCAGCTCGCGGGGGGGATCTGGCACTGAAGCTTTCTTT; CDR3: CASSSRGGSGTEAFF
V: TRBV25-1; D: TRBD1; size: NA; J: TRBJ2-7; DNA: TGTGCCAGCAGCGCGGGACAGGGCAACGAGCAGTACTTC; CDR3: CASSAGQGNEQYF
V: TRBV4-1; D: NA; size: NA; J: TRBJ1-2; DNA: TGCGCCAGCAGCCAAGTCGACAGTGTTTCTTCTGGCTACACCTTC; CDR3: CASSQVDSVSSGYTF
V: TRBV10-1; D: NA; size: few; J: TRBJ2-1; DNA: TGCGCCAGCAGTGACCGCAATGAGCAGTTCTTC; CDR3: CASSDRNEQFF
V: TRBV19; D: NA; size: NA; J: TRBJ1-1; DNA: TGTGCCAGTAGTTTGTTACAGGTGAACACTGAAGCTTTCTTT; CDR3: CASSLLQVNTEAFF